The following is a T cell receptor beta chain sequence with its context. In this sample, this clone turned up once. The target of this receptor is not known. No quality values exist for individual bases; no much larger clone is one base distant. Collaborating institutions collected whole blood in K2EDTA tubes following their own protocols. For TCRbeta analysis, collaborators shipped samples in one of three forms: frozen whole blood, isolated PBMCs, or DNA extracted from either of those sample types. CDR1 and CDR2, looked up from the germline V gene, are MNHNS and SASEGT. Counted from cysteine to phenylalanine, this CDR3 has 17 amino acids. The only DNA kept is the CDR3, 51 bases in frame from the first base. V ends up 2 bases short and J 0 bases short, with an unmatched junction base count of 8. The immunoSEQ Assay, a bias-controlled multiplex PCR, was used to amplify TCRbeta CDR3 regions from genomic DNA. The study's processing was this. Nucleated cell counts per sample were estimated from amplification of reference gene primers within the assay. To quantify the absolute abundance of each unique TCRbeta CDR3 rearrangement, sequence reads were collapsed and filtered. For each sample, productive Simpson clonality was calculated by taking the square root of Simpson's diversity index across productive rearrangements. TCRdb obtained this table from immuneACCESS and retained in-frame rearrangements with V and J assigned. These tables miss some clones; where compared with another copy, unresolved V genes account for less than half of the shortfall, and the remainder is unexplained. The DNA gave D and trimming, while V, J and clone size come from that table. A total of about 59,000 clones appear in this sample, roughly 91% of them only once. The top ten constitute 8.6% of the sample.

The record originates from a study of blood T cell repertoires in COVID-19 (TCRdb year 2020). General notes on the study: Samples from collaborators originated in the United States, Italy and Spain and spanned both the acute and convalescent phases of COVID-19. A de-identified subject ID, COVID-19 status, age in years and sex were almost always included in the sample metadata. Where available, HLA class I and class II types were obtained from metadata supplied by the sample provider rather than from assay-based typing. The repertoires were released in a freely available public database meant as a resource for research on the immune response to SARS-CoV-2. The material from the prospective study consisted of cDNA or gDNA derived from T cells, B-cell-depleted T cells, or PBMCs. The dataset comprised deeply sampled blood TCRbeta repertoires from subjects exposed to, actively infected with, or recovered from COVID-19. Samples came from the ongoing ImmuneRACE study (first 160 participants) plus 1,254 subjects from 6 global collaborators.

Beyond this particular receptor, the publication reports: The quantity of clinical and demographic metadata differed by source and by participant and was supplied without curation.

The TCR sequence derives from a human donor in a cohort sampled during active COVID-19. The material sequenced was peripheral blood. The V and J segments used are TRBV6-1 and TRBJ2-7; 9 bases in the junction line up with TRBD2. CDR3 protein: CASSELYLAGLSYEQYF. The nucleotide sequence reads as follows: TGTGCCAGCAGTGAACTCTATCTAGCGGGGCTCTCCTACGAGCAGTACTTC.